A single sample gave rise to the 9 T cell receptor beta chains below, sequenced in a study of blood T cell repertoires in COVID-19. Using immunoSEQ multiplex PCR, the repertoire was profiled, and TCRdb retains in-frame clones only, with some absent. The sample yields around 190,000 clones, about 81% seen once. Input material: PBMCs or T cells enriched from blood (not recorded which). The receptors here all came from a man aged 40-49 years who had recovered from COVID-19.

The chain carries TRBV5-1 and TRBJ2-3; D is perhaps TRBD2 (5 bases). Germline CDR1 SGHRS, CDR2 YFSETQ. There are 15 residues in the CDR3. V was clipped by 0 bases and J by 4 bases, with 12 bases between them. The CDR3 sequence: CASSLGQAEADTQYF. DNA for the CDR3: TGCGCCAGCAGCTTGGGTCAGGCGGAGGCAGATACGCAGTATTTT.

This chain uses TRBV29-1 with TRBJ2-5; D may be TRBD1 (6 bases). The CDR3 is made up of 14 amino acids. Germline V gene data show CDR1 as SQVTM and CDR2 as ANQGSEA. Trimming shortened V by 2 bases and J by 5 bases, and 15 bases separated the two germline ends. CDR3 coding DNA: TGCAGCGTTGAATCTGAGGGGGATTCGGAGACCCAGTACTTC. This encodes CSVESEGDSETQYF. The whole variable domain, filled in from reference TRBV29-1 and TRBJ2-5, reads SAVISQKPSRDICQRGTSLTIQCQVDSQVTMMFWYRQQPGQSLTLIATANQGSEATYESGFVIDKFPISRPNLTFSTLTVSNMSPEDSSIYLCSVESEGDSETQYFGPGTRLLVL.

The V call is TRBV14, the J call TRBJ1-2; the match to TRBD1 covers 8 bases. Trimming at V came to 3 bases and at J to 4 bases, leaving 7 bases not matched to a gene. The CDR3 contains 15 residues. Germline CDR1 is SGHDN and CDR2 is FVKESK. CDR3 sequence reads: CASSQVSGGRYGYTF. In DNA form, the CDR3 reads TGTGCCAGCAGCCAGGTGTCAGGGGGCCGCTATGGCTACACCTTC. Full variable domain (rest looked up from reference TRBV14 and TRBJ1-2): EAGVTQFPSHSVIEKGQTVTLRCDPISGHDNLYWYRRVMGKEIKFLLHFVKESKQDESGMPNNRFLAERTGGTYSTLKVQPAELEDSGVYFCASSQVSGGRYGYTFGSGTRLTVV.

The V and J genes are TRBV29-1 and TRBJ2-2; D is undetermined. Trimming took 7 bases from V and 0 from J, leaving 9 bases between them. The CDR3 totals 13 residues. CDR1 SQVTM and CDR2 ANQGSEA come from the germline V gene. DNA of the CDR3: TGCAGCGGAGTCCATCCGAACACCGGGGAGCTGTTTTTT. It is translated as CSGVHPNTGELFF.

The genes are TRBV9 and TRBJ2-1; 13 bases align to TRBD2. Germline trimming cut 2 bases from V and 7 bases from J; bases unmatched to any gene: 3. The CDR3 is 15 residues long. Germline CDR1 SGDLS, CDR2 YYNGEE. CDR3: CASSVGTSGENEQFF. As DNA, the CDR3 is TGTGCCAGCAGCGTCGGGACTAGCGGGGAAAATGAGCAGTTCTTC.

J is TRBJ1-1 and V is TRBV7-2; D is undetermined. Per the germline V gene, CDR1 is SGHTA and CDR2 is FQGNSA. With 4 bases removed from V and 0 bases from J, the gap between germline ends came to 12 bases. The CDR3 length is 15 residues. The DNA of the CDR3 is TGTGCCAGCAGCTCGCAACGGGTAGTGAACACTGAAGCTTTCTTT. Its protein product is CASSSQRVVNTEAFF.

In this sample, this clone turned up once. The chain is built from TRBV9 and TRBJ1-5, with TRBD1 matching over 7 bases. The CDR3 has 15 residues. Germline V gives CDR1 SGDLS, CDR2 YYNGEE. V dropped 0 bases and J dropped 6; count of bases not matched to a gene: 6. CDR3 amino acids: CASSVGGGTAQPQHF. DNA for the CDR3: TGTGCCAGCAGCGTAGGAGGGGGGACAGCTCAGCCCCAGCATTTT.

This clone was counted once. V is TRBV25-1 and J is TRBJ2-2; D remains ambiguous. Germline V CDR1 and CDR2: MGHDK, SYGVNS. Trimming cost V 1 base and J 4 bases, with 4 bases left between them. This CDR3 comprises 13 residues. CDR3 coding DNA: TGTGCCAGCAGTGAATTCGGCACCGGGGAGCTGTTTTTT. Residues: CASSEFGTGELFF.

The genes are TRBV6-5 and TRBJ2-1, with 15 nucleotides matching TRBD2. The trim removed 0 bases at V and 15 bases at J, leaving 6 bases unmatched. Germline-derived CDR1 and CDR2 are MNHEY and SVGAGI. There are 15 residues in the CDR3. CDR3 protein: CASSYSGTSGRPRFF. For the CDR3, the DNA is TGTGCCAGCAGTTACTCGGGGACTAGCGGGAGGCCGAGGTTCTTC.